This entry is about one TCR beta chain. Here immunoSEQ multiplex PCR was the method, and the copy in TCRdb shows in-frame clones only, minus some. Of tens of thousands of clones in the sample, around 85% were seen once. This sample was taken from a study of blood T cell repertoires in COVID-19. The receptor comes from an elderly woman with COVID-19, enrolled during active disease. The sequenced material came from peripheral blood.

In DNA, the CDR3 is TGTGCCAGCAAAAGGCTAGCGGGAGGGGGGACCGGGGAGCTGTTTTTT. This codes for CASKRLAGGGTGELFF. The chain employs TRBV27 and TRBJ2-2, with 12 bases fitting TRBD2. V trimming: 7 bases; J trimming: 5 bases; junction bases outside the gene matches: 8. The CDR3 extends over 16 amino acids. Germline CDR1 MNHEY, CDR2 SMNVEV (reference sequence).